This T cell receptor beta chain derives from a study of blood T cell repertoires in COVID-19. Libraries were prepared by immunoSEQ multiplex PCR; TCRdb keeps only in-frame clonotypes and omits some of them. In the table there are about 160,000 clones, roughly 90% of which are singletons. Turning to this clone: Other DNA sequences from this sample encode an identical CDR3 as well.

Trimming shortened V by 1 base and J by 9 bases, and 8 bases separated the two germline ends. Germline V gene data show CDR1 as SGHTS and CDR2 as YDEGEE. CDR3 length: 12 residues. Sequenced material: peripheral blood. The chain employs TRBV5-8 and TRBJ1-5; tentatively, D is TRBD1 (6 bases). This clonotype originated in a man aged 60 to 75 with acute or convalescent COVID-19. CDR3 region: CASSLTGRPQHF. CDR3 bases: TGTGCCAGCAGCTTGACAGGGAGGCCCCAGCATTTT.